This T cell receptor (beta chain) was documented in a study of T cells in Graves' hyperthyroidism and ophthalmopathy (dated 2019 in TCRdb). Describing the broader study: Peripheral blood was sampled at the time of initial diagnosis, prior to any treatment. The 75 to 100 discovery patients were randomly split 7:3 into training and test sets. TCR V-J signatures able to tell the groups apart were searched for in a discovery cohort of 90 to 100 patients, of whom 43 had Graves' ophthalmopathy and under 65 had stable Graves' hyperthyroidism. TCR Vbeta CDR3 sequencing of 135 peripheral blood samples (over 40 ophthalmopathy, around 80 hyperthyroidism and around 17 progressor patients) is reported in the paper. In addition, the study compared T-cell repertoires in thyroid tissue and in blood from roughly six Graves' hyperthyroidism patients. Following sampling, methimazole starting at 30 mg daily was given to hyperthyroidism patients, and high-dose intravenous methylprednisolone was given to ophthalmopathy patients. Prospective prediction of ophthalmopathy was tested in an independent validation cohort consisting of roughly 19 hyperthyroidism patients and around 16 patients who later progressed to ophthalmopathy. Results the study describes overall, beyond this receptor: Most expanded thyroid clonotypes (frequency above 0.001) were also detected in blood, suggesting blood repertoires may reflect thyroid immune responses. A model built on a 13 V-J signature distinguished ophthalmopathy from stable hyperthyroidism, reaching 85% to 90% sensitivity and 81.08% specificity in cross-validation and 80%/75% in testing. In validation, the model predicted progression to ophthalmopathy with around 71% sensitivity and approximately 72% specificity, a median of roughly seven months before onset. Sample size was not statistically predetermined, and investigators were not blinded to group allocation.

Stable Graves' hyperthyroidism was defined as no progression to ophthalmopathy during 18 months of follow-up. Hyperthyroidism patients were aged 18 to 65 years and newly diagnosed, with disease duration of less than 2 months. Patients with uncontrolled infections, other autoimmune diseases, pregnancy or lactation were excluded. Diagnoses were established on the basis of clinical symptoms, serum thyroxine and TRAb, thyroid ultrasound, and orbital computed tomography. PBMCs were isolated from about 10 ml of fresh peripheral blood by Ficoll-Paque density gradient centrifugation. Trizol reagent was used to extract total RNA, and RNA quality was then checked on an Agilent 2100 Bioanalyzer. This clonotype was detected ten times or more. Its specific antigen is unknown. The sample holds no much larger clone one base away, and base qualities are not on file. The germline V gene supplies CDR1 SGHAT and CDR2 FQNNGV. Spanning cysteine to phenylalanine, the CDR3 consists of 13 amino acids. Left in the record is the CDR3 DNA by itself, 39 bases read in frame from the first base. V loses 3 bases, J loses 6 bases, and the germline ends lie 9 bases apart.

The TCR beta CDR3 regions were amplified from RNA transcripts. A first-round RT-PCR of the TCR CDR3 used the HTBI primer set with the Qiagen OneStep RT-PCR kit. Libraries were constructed in a second round of multiplex PCR, after which size selection and purification were performed. Sequencing of the libraries was done on an Illumina HiSeq2000 using paired-end 100 bp reads. As for the authors' bioinformatics: Raw data were processed with SOAPnuke, discarding reads with adapters, uncalled bases, mean Phred below 15, or no exact constant-primer or identifier match. High-quality paired reads were merged with COPE v1.2.5, and unique nucleotide sequences were defined as clonotypes. Clonotypes were aligned to IMGT TRBV, TRBD and TRBJ reference segments using MiTCR v1.1. The analysis was restricted to V-J combinations with a frequency above 0.0001, which together covered approximately 99% of the repertoires. The TCS score was defined as F50 (clonal expansion) divided by E x V (chaos), with BLOSUM62-based TCRdist calculated between CDR3 peptides within each V-J. Welch's t-statistics and random forest reduced approximately 520 V-J features to 13, which were used in a naive Bayes classifier (R e1071). The raw public data were reprocessed by TCRdb itself: fastp quality trimming at Q25, MiXCR clonotype calling, in-frame beta chains only. Rows are combined by CDR3 protein, so each entry shows the most common genes and DNA. TCRdb, rather than the study authors, made the V and J calls. This sample gives approximately 740,000 distinct CDR3 sequences in total; about 15% of them show up just once. The top ten constitute more than 8.5% of the sample.

The clonotype comes from a woman in her late teens or twenties with Graves' hyperthyroidism. The sequence joins TRBV11-2 to TRBJ2-1; the D gene identity is not certain. Source material: blood. The CDR3: CASSLRTFNEQFF. At the DNA level, the sequence is TGTGCCAGCAGCTTGCGAACGTTCAATGAGCAGTTCTTC.